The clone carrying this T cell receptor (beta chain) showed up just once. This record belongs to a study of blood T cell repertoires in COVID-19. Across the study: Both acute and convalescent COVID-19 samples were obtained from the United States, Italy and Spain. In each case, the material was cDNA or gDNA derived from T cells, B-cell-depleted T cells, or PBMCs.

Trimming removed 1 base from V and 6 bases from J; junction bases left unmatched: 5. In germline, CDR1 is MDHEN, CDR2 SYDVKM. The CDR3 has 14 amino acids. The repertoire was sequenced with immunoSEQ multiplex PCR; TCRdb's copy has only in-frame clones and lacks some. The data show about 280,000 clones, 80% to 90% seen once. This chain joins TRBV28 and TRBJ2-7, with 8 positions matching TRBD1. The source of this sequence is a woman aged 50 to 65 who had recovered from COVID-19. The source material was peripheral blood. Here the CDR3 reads CASSLLAGGLEQYF. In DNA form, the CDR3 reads TGTGCCAGCAGTTTATTAGCAGGGGGCCTCGAGCAGTACTTC.